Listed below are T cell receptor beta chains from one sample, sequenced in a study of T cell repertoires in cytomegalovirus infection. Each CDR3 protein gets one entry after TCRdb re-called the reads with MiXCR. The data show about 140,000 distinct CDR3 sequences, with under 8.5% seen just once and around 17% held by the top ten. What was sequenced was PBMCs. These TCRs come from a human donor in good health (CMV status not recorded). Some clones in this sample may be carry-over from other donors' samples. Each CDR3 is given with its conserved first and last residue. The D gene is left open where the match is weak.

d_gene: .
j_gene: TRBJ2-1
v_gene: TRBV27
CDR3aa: CASSPVLGGNEQFF

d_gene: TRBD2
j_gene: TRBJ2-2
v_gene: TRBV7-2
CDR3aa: CASSLVSPSGGAYHSGELFF

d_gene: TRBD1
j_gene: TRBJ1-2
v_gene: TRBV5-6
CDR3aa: CASSLPEEGALLGYGYTF

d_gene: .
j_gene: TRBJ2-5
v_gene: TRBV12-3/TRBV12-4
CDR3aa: CASGQGQETQYF

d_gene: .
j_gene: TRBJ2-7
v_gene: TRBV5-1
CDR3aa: CASTRTDTLNEQYF

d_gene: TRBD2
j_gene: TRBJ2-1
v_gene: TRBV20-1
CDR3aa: CSVSSGGRYNEQFF

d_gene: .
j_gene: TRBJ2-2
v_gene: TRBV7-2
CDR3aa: CASRLQGLNTGELFF

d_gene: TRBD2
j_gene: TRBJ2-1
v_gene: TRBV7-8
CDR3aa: CASHASGGGGVEQFF

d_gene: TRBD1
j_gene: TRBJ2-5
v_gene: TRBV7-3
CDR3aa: CASSPGQGRGETQYF

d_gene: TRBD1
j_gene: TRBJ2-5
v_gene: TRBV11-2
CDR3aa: CASSPRQGGMETQYF

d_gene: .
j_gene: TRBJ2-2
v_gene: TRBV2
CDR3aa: CASRGGTGTSRELFF

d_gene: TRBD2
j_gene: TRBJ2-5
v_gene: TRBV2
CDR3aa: CASSEPLAGGQTQYF

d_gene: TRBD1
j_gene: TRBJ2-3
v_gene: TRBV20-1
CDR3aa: CSARVDPGQGHTDTQYF

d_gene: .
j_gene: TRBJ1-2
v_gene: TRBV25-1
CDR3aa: CASSEKAGANYGYTF

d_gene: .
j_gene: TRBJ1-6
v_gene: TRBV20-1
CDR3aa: CSASLPQTFNSPLHF